The source of this T cell receptor (beta chain) is a study of blood T cell repertoires in COVID-19. Only in-frame clones appear in the TCRdb table, and some are missing; sequencing was by immunoSEQ multiplex PCR. Among 400,000 or so clones listed, around 91% were seen once. Germline V CDR1 and CDR2: MNHEY, SMNVEV (reference sequence). This CDR3 is 14 amino acids long. V dropped 6 bases and J dropped 6; count of bases not matched to a gene: 7. Enrolled through a virtual design, the participants were between roughly 18 and 95 years of age and came from some 25 US areas. This chain joins TRBV27 and TRBJ2-2, with 7 bases that match TRBD1. The material sequenced was PBMCs or T cells enriched from blood (not recorded which). This sequence originates from a young man who had recovered from COVID-19. The CDR3 region has the DNA TGTGCCAGCAGCCAAATACAGGGGCCCGGGGAGCTGTTTTTT. Amino acid sequence: CASSQIQGPGELFF.